The next 26 T cell receptor beta chains were all read from a single sample in a study of control samples from healthy donors and cancer patients. The protocol was immunoSEQ multiplex PCR, while the TCRdb copy is restricted to in-frame clones and leaves out a portion. The data contain about 150,000 clones, nearly 95% of them singletons. The source material was blood. These TCRs come from a man in his fifties in good health.

This chain joins TRBV5-1 and TRBJ2-3; tentatively, D is TRBD2 (5 bases). The germline gives CDR1 SGHRS, CDR2 YFSETQ. Trimming removed 0 bases from V and 6 bases from J, with 14 bases in between. The CDR3 covers 15 residues. The DNA of the CDR3 is TGCGCCAGCAGCTTGGGACGGGGTGTCGGGGATACGCAGTATTTT. Protein sequence: CASSLGRGVGDTQYF.

This chain uses TRBV12-3 or TRBV12-4 with TRBJ1-2; unclear D gene. V lost 5 bases to trimming and J lost 9 bases, with 16 bases between them. The CDR3 spans 13 residues. The CDR3 DNA reads as TGTGCCAGCAGTCTTGACGAACGGTCTAGCTACACCTTC. It yields the protein CASSLDERSSYTF.

This chain connects TRBV28 to TRBJ2-5; tentatively, D is TRBD2 (5 bases). V lost 2 bases, J lost 2 bases, and 9 bases lay in between. The CDR3 loop spans 14 amino acids. Germline V gene sequence: CDR1 MDHEN, CDR2 SYDVKM. CDR3 sequence: CASSLLGGQETQYF. DNA for the CDR3: TGTGCCAGCAGTTTACTCGGAGGACAAGAGACCCAGTACTTC.

The chain employs TRBV28 and TRBJ2-1, with 9 bases that match TRBD1. The CDR3 spans 15 residues. Germline V gene sequence: CDR1 MDHEN, CDR2 SYDVKM. V dropped 4 bases and J dropped 0; count of bases not matched to a gene: 1. The CDR3 coding sequence is TGTGCCAGCAGTTCGGGACAGGGCTCCTACAATGAGCAGTTCTTC. It yields the protein CASSSGQGSYNEQFF.

V usage is TRBV2 and J usage is TRBJ2-3; TRBD2 aligns across 7 bases. The V gene end was trimmed by 4 bases and the J gene end by 4 bases; junction bases not matched to a gene: 5. The CDR3 covers 14 residues. CDR1 is SNHLY and CDR2 is FYNNEI in the germline V gene. The CDR3 nucleotides are TGTGCCAGCAGTGGGACTAGTGGCTCAGATACGCAGTATTTT. It translates to CASSGTSGSDTQYF. Combining the CDR3 with reference TRBV2 and TRBJ2-3 gives the whole variable domain EPEVTQTPSHQVTQMGQEVILRCVPISNHLYFYWYRQILGQKVEFLVSFYNNEISEKSEIFDDQFSVERPDGSNFTLKIRSTKLEDSAMYFCASSGTSGSDTQYFGPGTRLTVL.

The chain couples TRBV2 to TRBJ2-5; 8 bases map to TRBD1. The CDR3 is 13 amino acids. Germline V gene sequence: CDR1 SNHLY, CDR2 FYNNEI. J was trimmed by 7 bases and V by 6 bases; bases with no gene match: 7. The DNA for the CDR3 is TGTGCCAGCAGACTCGGACAGGGTAGGACCCAGTACTTC. Its protein is CASRLGQGRTQYF.

The chain is built from TRBV3-1 (or the pseudogene TRBV3-2) and TRBJ1-1; D remains unclear. The CDR3 runs 12 residues. V gave up 5 bases and J gave up 8 bases, with 12 bases separating them. Germline-derived CDR1 and CDR2 are LGHDT and YNNKEL (reference sequence). CDR3 nucleotides: TGTGCCAGCAGCTTATTTCGAGGGGAAGCTTTCTTT. Its translation: CASSLFRGEAFF.

The V call is TRBV30, the J call TRBJ1-5; tentatively, D is TRBD1 (5 bases). Trimming took off 0 bases at V and 6 bases at J, with 15 bases between the two ends. Germline V gene data show CDR1 as GTSNPN and CDR2 as SVGIG (reference sequence). The CDR3 runs 15 residues. CDR3 protein: CAWSVRAQGSQPQHF. DNA of the CDR3: TGTGCCTGGAGTGTACGGGCCCAGGGATCTCAGCCCCAGCATTTT.

The V call is TRBV27, the J call TRBJ2-5; D ambiguous. This CDR3 is 13 amino acids long. The V gene lost 4 bases and the J gene lost 2 bases, with 8 bases spanning the gap. Germline V gene lookup returns CDR1 MNHEY and CDR2 SMNVEV (reference sequence). CDR3 coding DNA: TGTGCCAGCAGTTCTGACTGGCAAGAGACCCAGTACTTC. Translation: CASSSDWQETQYF.

The chain carries TRBV6-6 and TRBJ1-6; D might be TRBD1 (5 bases). CDR1 and CDR2 (germline): MNHNY, SVGAGI (reference sequence). This CDR3 has 11 residues. V was shortened by 10 bases and J by 15 bases, with 16 bases between the two germline ends. In DNA form, the CDR3 reads TGTGCCATCGGGGGGAACCGTGTCCTCCACTTT. Translated, it gives CAIGGNRVLHF.

This clone has a handful of counts. The chain is built from TRBV11-3 and TRBJ2-5; 9 nucleotides line up with TRBD1. This CDR3 spans 14 amino acids. Germline CDR1 is SGHNT and CDR2 is YENEEA. The trim removed 5 bases at V and 2 bases at J, leaving 3 bases unmatched. In nucleotides, the CDR3 is TGTGCCAGCAGCCACGGGACAGGGCAAGAGACCCAGTACTTC. Protein product: CASSHGTGQETQYF.

The chain joins TRBV29-1 to TRBJ2-1; D is ambiguous. The CDR3 has 14 residues. Trimming stripped 0 bases from V and 4 bases from J, with 10 bases between. Germline lookup yields CDR1 SQVTM and CDR2 ANQGSEA. CDR3 amino acids: CSVEEARIYNEQFF. CDR3 bases: TGCAGCGTTGAAGAAGCTCGGATTTACAATGAGCAGTTCTTC.

Worth noting for this clone: This same CDR3 is encoded by further DNA sequences in the sample. The V gene is TRBV7-2, the J gene TRBJ2-7; 9 bases fit TRBD2. Germline-derived CDR1 and CDR2 are SGHTA and FQGNSA. The CDR3 covers 14 residues. Unmatched junction bases numbered 4, after V lost 3 bases and J lost 4 bases. CDR3 protein: CASSLAGGPYEQYF. The CDR3 region has the DNA TGTGCCAGCAGCTTGGCGGGAGGGCCTTACGAGCAGTACTTC.

The chain is built from TRBV9 and TRBJ1-6; D uncertain. The CDR3 contains 13 residues. V lost 3 bases and J lost 8, with 9 bases in between. CDR1 is SGDLS, CDR2 YYNGEE, per germline. The CDR3 DNA is TGTGCCAGCAGCGAAAACAGAGATTCACCCCTCCACTTT. This translates into CASSENRDSPLHF.

The chain employs TRBV29-1 and TRBJ2-1, with 7 bases that match TRBD2. There are 13 residues in the CDR3. Germline assignment: CDR1 SQVTM and CDR2 ANQGSEA. V lost 4 bases, J lost 4 bases, and 4 bases stayed unmatched. CDR3 protein: CSVVAGVYNEQFF. The CDR3 DNA follows: TGCAGCGTTGTGGCGGGAGTGTACAATGAGCAGTTCTTC.

In its sample, this clone was seen once. This rearrangement joins TRBV5-1 to TRBJ1-4; D call uncertain. Trimming removed 4 bases at V and 0 bases at J, with 10 bases between. CDR1 and CDR2 from the germline V gene are SGHRS and YFSETQ. The CDR3 has 15 amino acids. The CDR3: CASSPAPATNEKLFF. The CDR3 region has the DNA TGCGCCAGCAGCCCCGCCCCGGCAACTAATGAAAAACTGTTTTTT.

There are a few counts of this clone. V gene TRBV29-1 combines with J gene TRBJ2-2; 10 bases map to TRBD2. The V gene's germline CDR1 is SQVTM and CDR2 ANQGSEA. CDR3 length equals 15 residues. The V and J ends lost 6 bases and 5 bases, in that order; junction bases with no gene match: 9. CDR3 bases: TGCAGCGTGGATACTAGCGGGATGGAGACCGGGGAGCTGTTTTTT. Its translation is CSVDTSGMETGELFF.

DNA of the CDR3: TGTGCCAGCAGTTTATACCCCCCGACAGGGGGAAGCTACGAGCAGTACTTC. Its protein is CASSLYPPTGGSYEQYF. The chain joins TRBV27 to TRBJ2-7, with 9 positions matching TRBD1. The V segment lost 1 base and the J segment 3 bases; nucleotides outside the gene matches: 10. The CDR3 loop spans 17 amino acids. CDR1 and CDR2 (germline): MNHEY, SMNVEV (reference sequence).

This chain connects TRBV7-2 to TRBJ1-2, with D possibly being TRBD1 (5 bases). Trimming cost V 4 bases and J 5 bases, with 14 bases left between them. The CDR3 runs 14 residues. CDR1 and CDR2 from the germline V gene are SGHTA and FQGNSA. CDR3 nucleotide sequence: TGTGCCAGCAGCTCAGGCCCAGGGAAATATGGCTACACCTTC. Translating it yields CASSSGPGKYGYTF.

The gene calls are TRBV19 and TRBJ1-1; 8 bases are shared with TRBD1. CDR3 length: 15 amino acids. The V segment lost 0 bases and the J segment 8 bases; nucleotides outside the gene matches: 8. Germline V gene sequence: CDR1 LNHDA, CDR2 SQIVND (reference sequence). The DNA of the CDR3 is TGTGCCAGTAGTATAGACGTCCAGGGGGCGAAAGAAGCTTTCTTT. Its protein product is CASSIDVQGAKEAFF.

J is TRBJ1-3 and V is TRBV5-1; D may be TRBD1 (5 bases). Trimming removed 1 base from V and 4 bases from J, with 9 bases in between. Germline values: CDR1 SGHRS, CDR2 YFSETQ. This CDR3 has 14 amino acids. CDR3 sequence (DNA): TGCGCCAGCAGCTTGTTAGGGGTAGGAAACACCATATATTTT. This gives the protein CASSLLGVGNTIYF.

The genes are TRBV18 and TRBJ1-4, with a weak D call TRBD1 (6 bases). Germline V gene sequence: CDR1 KGHSH, CDR2 LQKENI. The CDR3 has 16 residues. Trimming removed 2 bases from V and 6 bases from J, with 16 bases in between. The CDR3 DNA is TGTGCCAGCTCACCAGCTGCGGGGGGCGCGGATGAAAAACTGTTTTTT. As protein: CASSPAAGGADEKLFF.

This chain links TRBV7-9 with TRBJ1-2, with 7 bases fitting TRBD1. The CDR3 has 14 residues. J was trimmed by 3 bases and V by 0 bases; bases with no gene match: 1. Germline CDR1 reads SEHNR; CDR2 reads FQNEAQ (reference sequence). The DNA for the CDR3 is TGTGCCAGCAGCTTAGCCGGGACAGACTATGGCTACACCTTC. Protein sequence: CASSLAGTDYGYTF.

The chain joins TRBV14 to TRBJ2-5, with TRBD2 matching over 10 bases. The CDR3 spans 15 residues. Per the germline V gene, CDR1 is SGHDN and CDR2 is FVKESK. The V gene end was trimmed by 1 base and the J gene end by 5 bases; junction bases not matched to a gene: 4. Written as DNA, the CDR3 is TGTGCCAGCAGCCAAGCGCTAGCGGGAGATGAGACCCAGTACTTC. Residues: CASSQALAGDETQYF. Full variable domain (rest looked up from reference TRBV14 and TRBJ2-5): EAGVTQFPSHSVIEKGQTVTLRCDPISGHDNLYWYRRVMGKEIKFLLHFVKESKQDESGMPNNRFLAERTGGTYSTLKVQPAELEDSGVYFCASSQALAGDETQYFGPGTRLLVL.

The chain carries TRBV6-5 and TRBJ1-5; D unclear. Germline CDR1 is MNHEY and CDR2 is SVGAGI. The CDR3 extends over 14 amino acids. V lost 3 bases and J 4 bases, leaving 10 bases between the germline ends. For the CDR3, the DNA is TGTGCCAGCAGTTATAGGTCGGGTAATCAGCCCCAGCATTTT. It encodes CASSYRSGNQPQHF.

The rearrangement links TRBV28 to TRBJ2-2; D call uncertain. The germline V gene has CDR1 MDHEN and CDR2 SYDVKM. Trimming left V 6 bases short and J 5 bases short, with 16 bases between. The CDR3 is made up of 15 amino acids. The CDR3 sequence is CASSPSRLSTGELFF. CDR3 in DNA: TGTGCCAGCAGCCCAAGCAGGCTGTCAACCGGGGAGCTGTTTTTT.